A single sample is the source of the 32 T cell receptor beta chains below, sequenced in a study of tumor-infiltrating lymphocytes in glioblastoma multiforme. TCR beta libraries were built from RNA through three nested multiplex PCR rounds using modified ARM-PCR. MiXCR, applied by TCRdb to the multiplex PCR reads, yields one record per CDR3 protein. Counted here are about 9,600 distinct CDR3 sequences, roughly 66% occurring once; the ten biggest clones make up about 54%. The sample consisted of brain tumor tissue. Every receptor here comes from a male donor with glioblastoma.

Details on this clonotype: One end of the junction varies from germline; a read error may be responsible. The V call is TRBV6-5, the J call TRBJ1-5; D might be TRBD1 (6 bases). The germline V gene has CDR1 MNHEY and CDR2 SVGAGI. The CDR3 length is 16 residues. In DNA form, the CDR3 reads TGTGCCAGCAGTTACTCGGCCAGGGGTGGCAATCAGCCTCAGCATTTT. It translates to CASSYSARGGNQPQHF.

This chain uses TRBV6-5 with TRBJ1-1; D possibly corresponds to TRBD1 (5 bases). The V gene lost 8 bases and the J gene lost 0 bases, with 13 bases spanning the gap. The CDR3 runs to 14 residues. From germline, CDR1 is MNHEY and CDR2 SVGAGI. CDR3 DNA sequence: TGTGCCAGCTCGATGGGGGGTGTGAACACTGAAGCTTTCTTT. Its protein product is CASSMGGVNTEAFF.

Note on this clonotype: One end of the junction is discordant with germline, which a read error may explain. V usage is TRBV6-6 and J usage is TRBJ1-1; TRBD1 aligns across 12 bases. Germline CDR1 MNHNY, CDR2 SVGAGI (reference sequence). The CDR3 sequence is 19 residues long. CDR3 amino acids: CASSYSPIRDRGLNSEAFF. CDR3 in DNA: TGTGCCAGCAGTTACTCACCCATCCGGGACAGGGGGCTAAACAGTGAAGCTTTCTTT.

J is TRBJ1-1 and V is TRBV20-1, with D possibly TRBD1 on 5 matching bases. The CDR3 is made up of 13 amino acids. Germline V gene lookup returns CDR1 DFQATT and CDR2 SNEGSKA (reference sequence). The germline V and J ends were trimmed by 5 bases and 4 bases, with 14 bases remaining between them. CDR3 coding DNA: TGCAGTGCTCGTACAGGCCAGGTCACTGAAGCTTTCTTT. It encodes CSARTGQVTEAFF.

In the case of this clonotype: The conserved final phenylalanine or tryptophan is absent from the CDR3, which likely points to a read error. The DNA is omitted, as the CDR3 cannot be located on it reliably, and the CDR3 follows TCRdb's listing. The chain employs TRBV28 and TRBJ2-7. Germline CDR1 reads MDHEN; CDR2 reads SYDVKM. With termini counted, the CDR3 has 13 amino acids. CDR3 residues: CASRHRGSYEQNL.

In this sample, this clonotype turned up once. This rearrangement joins TRBV11-2 to TRBJ1-1, with D tentatively TRBD1 (6 bases). The CDR3 length is 18 residues. CDR1 SGHAT and CDR2 FQNNGV come from the germline V gene. The V and J ends lost 0 bases and 0 bases respectively, with 17 bases between them. Here the CDR3 reads CASSLDHPGGVMNTEAFF. In DNA, the CDR3 is TGTGCCAGCAGCTTAGATCATCCGGGGGGCGTTATGAACACTGAAGCTTTCTTT. Looking up the rest from reference TRBV11-2 and TRBJ1-1 gives the full variable domain: EAGVAQSPRYKIIEKRQSVAFWCNPISGHATLYWYQQILGQGPKLLIQFQNNGVVDDSQLPKDRFSAERLKGVDSTLKIQPAKLEDSAVYLCASSLDHPGGVMNTEAFFGQGTRLTVV.

This sequence joins TRBV5-6 and TRBJ2-7; tentative D call: TRBD2 (6 bases). Trimming removed 0 bases at V and 4 bases at J, with 11 bases between. Per the germline V gene, CDR1 is SGHDT and CDR2 is YYEEEE. The CDR3 is made up of 14 amino acids. CDR3: CASSLGEGGYEQYF. The CDR3 region has the DNA TGTGCCAGCAGCTTGGGTGAAGGAGGGTACGAGCAGTACTTC.

The V and J genes are TRBV6-5 and TRBJ2-7, with 9 bases fitting TRBD2. The V gene's germline CDR1 is MNHEY and CDR2 SVGAGI. The CDR3 runs 15 residues. V lost 1 base to trimming and J lost 2 bases; unmatched junction nucleotides: 3. The chain's CDR3 is CASSYLAGVPYEQYF. CDR3 bases: TGTGCCAGCAGTTACTTAGCGGGAGTCCCCTACGAGCAGTACTTC.

The rearrangement joins TRBV5-4 to TRBJ2-7; D is unclear. Germline V CDR1 and CDR2: SGHNT, YYREEE (reference sequence). Between the trimmed V and J ends, which lost 3 bases and 6 bases, there was a span of 10 bases. This CDR3 is 12 amino acids long. DNA of the CDR3: TGTGCCAGCAGCTCGCCTAGGCTCGAGCAGTACTTC. This encodes CASSSPRLEQYF.

This clonotype was seen only a few times. V is TRBV6-5 and J is TRBJ1-5, with TRBD1 matching over 7 bases. The CDR3 covers 15 residues. The germline V gene encodes CDR1 MNHEY and CDR2 SVGAGI. After removal of 6 bases from V and 9 bases from J, the junction contained 14 bases not matched to a gene. The CDR3 loop is CASRRDRVSTLPQHF. The DNA of the CDR3 is TGTGCCAGCAGGAGAGACAGGGTTAGCACTCTGCCCCAGCATTTT.

Within the sample, this clonotype is medium-sized. The rearrangement links TRBV6-2 or TRBV6-3 to TRBJ2-7; the match to TRBD1 covers 8 bases. The CDR3 contains 16 residues. Germline CDR1 MNHEY, CDR2 SVGEGT. V dropped 6 bases and J dropped 0; count of bases not matched to a gene: 10. CDR3 nucleotide sequence: TGTGCCAGCAGACCTCGTACAGGGGGGAGCTCCTACGAGCAGTACTTC. Translation gives CASRPRTGGSSYEQYF.

This chain uses TRBV12-3 or TRBV12-4 with TRBJ2-7; no firm D call. The length of the CDR3 is 12 residues. V dropped 5 bases and J dropped 4 bases, with 9 bases sitting between them. The CDR3 DNA reads TGTGCCAGCAGTACACAGCTTTACGAGCAGTACTTC. Protein product: CASSTQLYEQYF.

With regard to this clonotype: The junction departs from germline at one end; a sequencing error may be responsible. The rearrangement joins TRBV5-5 to TRBJ2-1; 7 bases match TRBD1. This CDR3 has 17 residues. Looked up from germline, CDR1 is SGHKS and CDR2 is YYEKEE (reference sequence). In DNA, the CDR3 is TGTACCAGCAGCTTGGCCGGTAACAGGGGTCCCTACAATGAGCAGTTCTTC. Translated, it gives CTSSLAGNRGPYNEQFF.

Concerning this clonotype: This may be a read error, as it is one base from a much larger clone. This chain connects TRBV24-1 to TRBJ2-1; D may be TRBD2 (5 bases). The V and J ends lost 9 bases and 9 bases respectively, with 20 bases between them. In germline, CDR1 is KGHDR, CDR2 SFDVKD. The CDR3 loop spans 14 amino acids. The CDR3 loop reads CATCRSGGDPEQFF. The CDR3 DNA sequence: TGTGCCACCTGTCGGAGCGGAGGAGACCCTGAGCAGTTCTTC.

This clonotype was picked up a small number of times. An end of the junction differs from the germline gene, which may be a read error. The chain uses TRBV29-1 and TRBJ2-1, with D possibly being TRBD1 or TRBD2 (5 bases each). The CDR3 spans 14 residues. Germline V gene data show CDR1 as SQVTM and CDR2 as ANQGSEA. The CDR3: CSTRDASSYNEQFF. DNA of the CDR3: TGCAGCACTCGGGACGCGAGTTCCTACAATGAGCAATTCTTC.

This clonotype has ten or more counts. The V and J genes are TRBV5-1 and TRBJ2-3; D not certain. Germline V lookup: CDR1 SGHRS, CDR2 YFSETQ. The CDR3 is made up of 12 amino acids. The V end was cut by 4 bases, the J end by 5 bases, with 8 bases between. The CDR3 sequence: CASSPPEDTQYF. For the CDR3, the DNA is TGCGCCAGCAGCCCTCCTGAAGATACGCAGTATTTT.

A few counts support this clonotype. A clone one base away is much larger, so this may be a read error. V and J are TRBV28 and TRBJ2-5, with TRBD2 matching over 13 bases. The CDR3 consists of 16 residues. In germline, CDR1 is MDHEN, CDR2 SYDVKM. The chain's CDR3 is CASSKPGLAGQETQHF. CDR3 nucleotide sequence: TGTGCCAGCAGTAAACCGGGACTAGCGGGACAAGAGACCCAGCACTTC.

In DNA form, the CDR3 reads TGCAGTGCTTCGAACCCTTCGAAGGGGGGCACCGGGGAGCTGTTTTTT. Its protein product is CSASNPSKGGTGELFF. The genes are TRBV20-1 and TRBJ2-2; tentatively, D is TRBD1 or TRBD2 (6 bases each). The germline V gene encodes CDR1 DFQATT and CDR2 SNEGSKA (reference sequence). This CDR3 spans 16 amino acids. V shed 5 bases and J shed 4 bases, with 20 bases lying between them.

With respect to this clonotype: The junction shows a germline mismatch at one end, possibly a read error. V and J are TRBV11-1 and TRBJ2-3; 8 bases match TRBD2. Germline V CDR1 and CDR2: SGHAT, FQDESV (reference sequence). The CDR3 totals 16 residues. CDR3 sequence reads: CASSSRGRGGTDMQYF. The CDR3 DNA reads as TGTGCCAGCAGTTCCCGGGGCCGGGGGGGCACAGATATGCAGTATTTT.

This clonotype was recorded once. The chain is built from TRBV6-2 or TRBV6-3 and TRBJ1-5, with D possibly being TRBD1 (6 bases). Germline-derived CDR1 and CDR2 are MNHEY and SVGEGT. V was cut by 0 bases and J by 5 bases, with 11 bases left in between. CDR3 size: 15 residues. The CDR3 DNA is TGTGCCAGCAGTTACTCGTCAGGGGAGGATCAGCCCCAGCATTTT. Its translation: CASSYSSGEDQPQHF.

The rearrangement links TRBV11-1 to TRBJ1-1, with 7 bases fitting TRBD1. The CDR3 is 14 residues long. V gave up 4 bases and J gave up 11 bases; unmatched junction bases: 13. Germline V gives CDR1 SGHAT, CDR2 FQDESV (reference sequence). CDR3 nucleotide sequence: TGTGCCAGCAGCTCAGAGGACTGGGACAGCGAGGCTTTCTTT. Amino acids: CASSSEDWDSEAFF.

A note on this clonotype: The junction shows a germline mismatch at one end, possibly a read error. The V call is TRBV29-1, the J call TRBJ2-1; 7 positions match TRBD1. Germline CDR1 reads SQVTM; CDR2 reads ANQGSEA. The CDR3 has 13 amino acids. The CDR3 DNA reads TGCATCGTTGATAGAGGGACAGTCAAAGAGCAGTTCTTC. Amino acid sequence: CIVDRGTVKEQFF.

The rearrangement links TRBV20-1 to TRBJ1-1, with no clear D. The CDR3 extends over 11 amino acids. The germline V gene has CDR1 DFQATT and CDR2 SNEGSKA (reference sequence). V gave up 6 bases and J gave up 2 bases, with 7 bases separating them. This chain's CDR3 is CSAIVNTEAFF. DNA for the CDR3: TGCAGTGCGATCGTCAACACTGAAGCTTTCTTT.

As concerns this clonotype: A clone one base away is much larger, so this may be a read error. V usage is TRBV7-9 and J usage is TRBJ2-7, with D perhaps TRBD1 (6 bases). Germline CDR1 and CDR2: SEHNR and FQNEAQ (reference sequence). The CDR3 totals 12 residues. The CDR3 DNA sequence: TGTGCCAGCAGCCTACAGGGTGGCGAGCAGTGCTTC. This codes for CASSLQGGEQCF.

This clonotype ranks as medium-sized (0.01 to 0.1%). The genes are TRBV4-1 and TRBJ2-1; weak D call: TRBD2 (7 bases). The CDR3 sequence is 17 residues long. The ends were cut back, 3 bases at V and 6 bases at J, with 21 bases in the middle. Looked up from germline, CDR1 is MGHRA and CDR2 is YSYEKL. The CDR3 spells CASSQGSAGAGRNEQFF. CDR3 DNA sequence: TGCGCCAGCAGCCAGGGGTCGGCGGGGGCTGGACGCAATGAGCAGTTCTTC.

In regard to this clonotype: One end of the junction does not line up with germline, which may come from a read error. This sequence joins TRBV4-2 and TRBJ1-6; D call uncertain. Germline V gives CDR1 LGHNA, CDR2 YNFKEQ. The CDR3 loop spans 17 amino acids. The CDR3 DNA sequence: TGTGCCAGCAGCCAAGATCAGAGGTCTTCTCTGGGATCACTCCTCTACTTT. Its protein is CASSQDQRSSLGSLLYF.

The chain joins TRBV11-2 to TRBJ2-1; 7 bases are shared with TRBD2. Germline V gene lookup returns CDR1 SGHAT and CDR2 FQNNGV. This CDR3 comprises 16 residues. V lost 0 bases to trimming and J lost 7 bases; unmatched junction nucleotides: 9. The CDR3 is CASSLDSGGLSNEQFF. DNA for the CDR3: TGTGCCAGCAGCTTAGATTCGGGGGGACTTTCAAATGAGCAGTTCTTC.

Worth noting for this clonotype: Here the CDR3 omits its conserved ending phenylalanine or tryptophan, so a read error is the likely source. This sequence joins TRBV29-1 and TRBJ1-4; 7 bases match TRBD1. CDR1 and CDR2 (germline): SQVTM, ANQGSEA. CDR3 length equals 13 residues. The V gene end was trimmed by 4 bases and the J gene end by 8 bases; junction bases not matched to a gene: 7. CDR3 bases: TGCAGCGTTGGTATCAGGGGGGAAGAAAAACTGTTTCTC. Residues: CSVGIRGEEKLFL.

This clonotype was seen only once. This chain connects TRBV6-5 to TRBJ2-3; D is unclear. The CDR3 sequence is 15 residues long. The germline CDR1 and CDR2 sequences are MNHEY and SVGAGI. V was clipped by 5 bases and J by 1 base, with 13 bases between them. The CDR3 DNA reads TGTGCCAGCAGTCCCGGCGCGTCGTGCACAGATACGCAGTATTTT. It is translated as CASSPGASCTDTQYF.

This clonotype was recorded at least ten times. V usage is TRBV12-3 or TRBV12-4 and J usage is TRBJ2-3, with TRBD2 matching over 14 bases. The ends lost 6 bases at V and 5 bases at J; junction bases unmatched: 13. This CDR3 has 18 amino acids. CDR3 in DNA: TGTGCCAGCAGAACCGGACTAGCGGGAGGCAAAAGGCGAGATACGCAGTATTTT. Translated, it gives CASRTGLAGGKRRDTQYF.

This clonotype occurred once. Germline is not matched at one junction end, which may reflect a read error. V gene TRBV10-3 combines with J gene TRBJ1-1, with D possibly being TRBD1 (6 bases). The CDR3 consists of 15 residues. The V gene's germline CDR1 is ENHRY and CDR2 SYGVKD. The CDR3 is CAISEGGQTNTEAFF. The CDR3 DNA reads TGTGCCATCAGTGAGGGGGGCCAGACTAACACTGAAGCTTTTTTT.

This clonotype was picked up many times. This may stem from a read error, because a much larger clone lies one nucleotide away. This chain connects TRBV6-2 or TRBV6-3 to TRBJ2-5, with TRBD2 identical over 10 bases. The CDR3 consists of 16 residues. The V gene end was trimmed by 0 bases and the J gene end by 5 bases; junction bases not matched to a gene: 6. Germline lookup yields CDR1 MNHEY and CDR2 SVGEGT. The CDR3 nucleotides read TGTGCCAGCAGTTACTCGGCTAGCGGGAGCCGGGAGACCCAGTACTTC. This codes for CASSYSASGSRETQYF.